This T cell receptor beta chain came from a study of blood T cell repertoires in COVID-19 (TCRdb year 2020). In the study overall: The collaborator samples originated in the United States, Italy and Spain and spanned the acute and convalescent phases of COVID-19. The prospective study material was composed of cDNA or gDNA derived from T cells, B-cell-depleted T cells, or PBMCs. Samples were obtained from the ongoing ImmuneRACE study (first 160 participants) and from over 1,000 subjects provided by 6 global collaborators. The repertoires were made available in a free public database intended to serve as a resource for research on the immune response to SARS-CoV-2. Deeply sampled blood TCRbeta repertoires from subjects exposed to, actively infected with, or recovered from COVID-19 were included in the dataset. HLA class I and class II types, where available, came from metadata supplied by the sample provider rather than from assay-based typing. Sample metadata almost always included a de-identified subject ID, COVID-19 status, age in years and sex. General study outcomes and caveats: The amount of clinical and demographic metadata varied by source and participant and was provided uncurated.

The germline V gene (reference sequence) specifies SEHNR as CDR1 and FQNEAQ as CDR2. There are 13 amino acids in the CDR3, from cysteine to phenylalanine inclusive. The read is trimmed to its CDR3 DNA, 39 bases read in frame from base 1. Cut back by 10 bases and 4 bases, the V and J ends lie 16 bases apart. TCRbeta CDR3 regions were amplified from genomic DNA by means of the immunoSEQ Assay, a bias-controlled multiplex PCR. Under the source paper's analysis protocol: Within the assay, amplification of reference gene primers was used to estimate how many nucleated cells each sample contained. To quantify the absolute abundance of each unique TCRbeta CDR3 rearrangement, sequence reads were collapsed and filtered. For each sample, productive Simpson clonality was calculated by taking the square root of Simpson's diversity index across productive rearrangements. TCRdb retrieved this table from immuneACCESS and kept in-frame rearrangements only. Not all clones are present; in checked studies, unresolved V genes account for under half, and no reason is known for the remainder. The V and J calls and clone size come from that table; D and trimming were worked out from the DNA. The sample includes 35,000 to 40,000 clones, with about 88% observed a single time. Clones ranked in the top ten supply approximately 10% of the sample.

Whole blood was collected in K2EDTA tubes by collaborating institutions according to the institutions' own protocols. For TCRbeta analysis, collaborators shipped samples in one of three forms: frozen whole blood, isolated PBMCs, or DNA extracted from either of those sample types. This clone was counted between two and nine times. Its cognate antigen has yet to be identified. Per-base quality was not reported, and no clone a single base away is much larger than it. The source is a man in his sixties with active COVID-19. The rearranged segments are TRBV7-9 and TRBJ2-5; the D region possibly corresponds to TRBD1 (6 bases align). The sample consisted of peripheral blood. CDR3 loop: CATEAQGRETQYF. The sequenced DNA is TGTGCCACCGAGGCACAGGGTCGAGAGACCCAGTACTTC.